One T cell receptor beta chain is described in this entry. The antigen is undetermined. The data stem from a study of shared clonotypes between healthy human individuals. Whole-study results and caveats: It was only blood that was sampled, and tissue repertoires likely differ.

CDR3 length: 14 residues. CDR1 MNHEY and CDR2 SMNVEV come from the germline V gene (reference sequence). With 5 bases clipped from V and 7 bases from J, the junction kept 9 bases outside the gene matches. This table comes from immunoSEQ multiplex PCR, and its TCRdb copy is limited to in-frame clones, with some not included. The sample includes roughly 2.5 million clones, around nine tenths of them seen just once. Specimen: naive CD4+ T cells sorted from blood. Subset of the sample: CD45RA+ positively selected. This receptor was identified in a man between 18 and 35 years old in good health. The chain joins TRBV27 to TRBJ2-5, with TRBD1 matching 8 bases. CDR3 in DNA: TGTGCCAGCAGTCCCCGGACAGGGTGGGTGACCCAGTACTTC. It translates to CASSPRTGWVTQYF.